These 29 T cell receptor beta chains were sequenced from one sample in a study of graft-versus-host responses after intestinal transplantation. Data came from immunoSEQ multiplex PCR; TCRdb stores just in-frame clones and leaves some out. The top ten clones hold about 1.7% of a sample with approximately 60,000 clones, roughly 90% of them seen once. Lamina propria and intraepithelial lymphocytes were released by processing graft tissue. Sequenced here: ileum tissue, sampled around 350 days after transplant. The origin of the receptors is a human patient who received an intestinal transplant, so some T cells may come from the graft donor.

This clone appeared a single time. In DNA, the CDR3 is TGCGCCAGCAGTGAGACGGCGGGGGCTGGTTCCGATACGCAGTATTTT. It specifies CASSETAGAGSDTQYF. This sequence joins TRBV10-1 and TRBJ2-3; D is perhaps TRBD2 (7 bases). From germline, CDR1 is WNHNN and CDR2 SYGVQD (reference sequence). There are 16 residues in the CDR3. V lost 2 bases and J 6 bases, leaving 18 bases between the germline ends.

This chain's CDR3 is CASSEGAGGGTQYF. For the CDR3, the DNA is TGTGCCAGCAGTGAAGGTGCGGGAGGGGGGACCCAGTACTTC. The J gene is TRBJ2-5, the V gene TRBV6-1; TRBD2 aligns across 9 bases. Per the germline V gene, CDR1 is MNHNS and CDR2 is SASEGT. Trimming removed 1 base from V and 7 bases from J; junction bases left unmatched: 4. The CDR3 length is 14 residues.

This clone was observed a single time. The CDR3 sequence: CASSRPLAGLETQYF. DNA for the CDR3: TGTGCCAGCAGCCGGCCTCTAGCGGGGTTAGAGACCCAGTACTTC. The chain has TRBV4-2 and TRBJ2-5, with 9 bases that match TRBD2. Germline lookup yields CDR1 LGHNA and CDR2 YNFKEQ. Losses at the gene ends were 4 bases for V and 4 bases for J; bases not matched to a gene: 7. This CDR3 comprises 15 residues.

This chain uses TRBV9 with TRBJ2-3; 8 bases line up with TRBD2. The CDR3 length is 16 residues. Germline CDR1 and CDR2: SGDLS and YYNGEE. Trimming took 4 bases from V and 2 from J; bases not matched to a gene: 9. In nucleotides, the CDR3 is TGTGCCAGCAGCTTCCGGGAGGGCACCTTCACAGATACGCAGTATTTT. Its translation is CASSFREGTFTDTQYF.

This chain joins TRBV5-1 and TRBJ2-5, with 8 bases fitting TRBD2. The germline V gene encodes CDR1 SGHRS and CDR2 YFSETQ. J gave up 5 bases and V 4 bases, and 10 bases lay outside the gene matches. The CDR3 covers 15 residues. CDR3 sequence: CASSDGLSGSETQYF. The CDR3 region has the DNA TGCGCCAGCAGCGACGGACTAAGCGGGAGTGAGACCCAGTACTTC.

The rearrangement links TRBV21-1 to TRBJ1-1. TRBV21-1 is designated a pseudogene. The CDR3 extends over 17 amino acids. CDR3 in DNA: TGTGCCAGCAGCAAAGGGGCTATTTGGGTTCGGAGCACTGAAGCTTTCTTT. This encodes CASSKGAIWVRSTEAFF.

This chain links TRBV11-2 with TRBJ2-7; no clear D. CDR3 length: 12 amino acids. Trimming cost V 0 bases and J 1 base, with 1 base left between them. Germline V gene data show CDR1 as SGHAT and CDR2 as FQNNGV. The CDR3 reads CASSLESYEQYF. CDR3 coding DNA: TGTGCCAGCAGCTTAGAGTCCTACGAGCAGTACTTC.

Comments on this clone: Its ends do not fully match the called genes, so a read error is possible. The rearrangement joins TRBV5-1 to TRBJ2-5; TRBD1 matches 8 bases. Per germline, CDR1 SGHRS and CDR2 YFSETQ. The CDR3 has 14 amino acids. The CDR3 DNA follows: TGCGCCAGCAGCCCCGACAGGGGTGAAGAGATCCAGTACTTC. Amino acids: CASSPDRGEEIQYF.

In DNA form, the CDR3 reads TGTGCCAGCAGCTTCCCCCGCGAGCAGTACTTC. It specifies CASSFPREQYF. The chain links TRBV5-8 to TRBJ2-7; D is unclear. The CDR3 runs 11 residues. The germline V gene has CDR1 SGHTS and CDR2 YDEGEE. V lost 2 bases, J lost 6 bases, and 6 bases lay in between.

V gene TRBV23-1 combines with J gene TRBJ2-3; D perhaps matches TRBD2 (5 bases). TRBV23-1 is flagged as an ORF with uncertain function. The CDR3 runs 14 residues. The V gene lost 2 bases and the J gene lost 4 bases, with 10 bases spanning the gap. CDR3 bases: TGCGCCAGCAGTCAAGCGGCGGGCGCAGATACGCAGTATTTT. This gives the protein CASSQAAGADTQYF.

This clone has more than one count but fewer than ten. This chain connects TRBV11-2 to TRBJ2-5; a weak D match, TRBD1 (6 bases). From germline, CDR1 is SGHAT and CDR2 FQNNGV. V shed 0 bases and J shed 4 bases, with 6 bases lying between them. CDR3 length: 13 residues. The CDR3 sequence: CASSLDRGETQYF. The CDR3 bases are TGTGCCAGCAGCTTAGACAGGGGAGAGACCCAGTACTTC.

This chain links TRBV7-9 with TRBJ2-5; TRBD2 might be the D (6 bases). The V end was cut by 2 bases, the J end by 5 bases, with 9 bases between. The germline gives CDR1 SEHNR, CDR2 FQNEAQ (reference sequence). The CDR3 extends over 13 amino acids. The CDR3, as DNA: TGTGCCAGCAGCTTATCAGGGAGGGAGACCCAGTACTTC. Protein product: CASSLSGRETQYF. Full variable domain (missing parts from reference TRBV7-9 and TRBJ2-5): DTGVSQNPRHKITKRGQNVTFRCDPISEHNRLYWYRQTLGQGPEFLTYFQNEAQLEKSRLLSDRFSAERPKGSFSTLEIQRTEQGDSAMYLCASSLSGRETQYFGPGTRLLVL.

The chain has TRBV19 and TRBJ2-6; D unclear. Trimming took off 8 bases at V and 1 base at J, with 6 bases between the two ends. CDR1 and CDR2 from the germline V gene are LNHDA and SQIVND (reference sequence). This CDR3 contains 13 residues. CDR3: CASGISGANVLTF. CDR3 sequence (DNA): TGTGCCAGTGGAATATCTGGGGCCAACGTCCTGACTTTC.

The CDR3 spells CASSLSGRGAYEQYF. DNA for the CDR3: TGTGCCAGCAGTTTATCGGGCAGGGGAGCCTACGAGCAGTACTTC. This rearrangement joins TRBV27 to TRBJ2-7; D is possibly TRBD1 (6 bases). V lost 0 bases to trimming and J lost 2 bases, with 11 bases between them. The CDR3 is 15 amino acids. Germline CDR1 is MNHEY and CDR2 is SMNVEV (reference sequence).

The DNA for the CDR3 is TGTGCCAGCAGCGTGACTAGCGGGACAGAGACCCAGTACTTC. Protein sequence: CASSVTSGTETQYF. V usage is TRBV7-8 and J usage is TRBJ2-5; TRBD2 matches 11 bases. The CDR3 loop spans 14 amino acids. Per the germline V gene, CDR1 is SGHVS and CDR2 is FQNEAQ. With 5 bases clipped from V and 4 bases from J, the junction kept 3 bases outside the gene matches.

V and J are TRBV4-2 and TRBJ2-7; D is perhaps TRBD1 (5 bases). Looked up from germline, CDR1 is LGHNA and CDR2 is YNFKEQ. This CDR3 is built from 14 residues. V was trimmed by 4 bases and J by 3 bases, leaving 13 bases between them. The CDR3: CASSPQDSSYEQYF. The CDR3 DNA reads as TGTGCCAGCAGCCCCCAAGACAGCAGCTACGAGCAGTACTTC.

The gene calls are TRBV2 and TRBJ2-5, with D maybe TRBD1 (6 bases). The last part of the DNA fits TRBJ2-7 better; the J call may be wrong. The germline CDR1 and CDR2 sequences are SNHLY and FYNNEI. The CDR3 covers 13 residues. The CDR3 protein is CASSPQGPYEQYF. The CDR3 nucleotides are TGTGCCAGCAGCCCACAGGGCCCCTACGAGCAGTACTTC.

This rearrangement joins TRBV28 to TRBJ2-3, with D unresolved. The germline CDR1 and CDR2 sequences are MDHEN and SYDVKM. Between the trimmed V and J ends, which lost 1 base and 1 base, there was a span of 3 bases. This CDR3 comprises 13 residues. CDR3 sequence (DNA): TGTGCCAGCAGTTTATCCGGCACAGATACGCAGTATTTT. It specifies CASSLSGTDTQYF.

The V and J genes are TRBV18 and TRBJ1-2; 10 bases agree with TRBD1. CDR3 length: 14 residues. J gave up 3 bases and V 3 bases, and 1 base lay outside the gene matches. Germline CDR1 and CDR2: KGHSH and LQKENI. The chain's CDR3 is CASSPGQGYYGYTF. The CDR3 nucleotides read TGTGCCAGCTCACCGGGACAGGGGTACTATGGCTACACCTTC.

V gene TRBV7-6 combines with J gene TRBJ1-1, with D unclear. V was pared by 5 bases and J by 3 bases, with 10 bases between. Germline V gene sequence: CDR1 SGHVS, CDR2 FNYEAQ. This CDR3 has 13 amino acids. Here the CDR3 DNA reads TGTGCCAGCAGCCCGCCCGGATACACTGAAGCTTTCTTT. Its protein product is CASSPPGYTEAFF. Full variable domain (remainder filled in from reference TRBV7-6 and TRBJ1-1): GAGVSQSPRYKVTKRGQDVALRCDPISGHVSLYWYRQALGQGPEFLTYFNYEAQQDKSGLPNDRFSAERPEGSISTLTIQRTEQRDSAMYRCASSPPGYTEAFFGQGTRLTVV.

The genes are TRBV6-4 and TRBJ1-5, with D perhaps matching TRBD1 (5 bases). The CDR3 length is 13 residues. CDR1 is MRHNA, CDR2 SNTAGT, per germline. The germline V and J ends were trimmed by 4 bases and 3 bases, with 7 bases remaining between them. The CDR3 protein is CASSGQFNQPQHF. DNA of the CDR3: TGTGCCAGCAGTGGACAGTTCAATCAGCCCCAGCATTTT.

The rearrangement links TRBV19 to TRBJ2-7, with D tentatively TRBD2 (7 bases). V was clipped by 7 bases and J by 0 bases, with 10 bases between them. CDR1 and CDR2 from the germline V gene are LNHDA and SQIVND (reference sequence). The CDR3 loop spans 13 amino acids. The CDR3 loop is CASTGGSSYEQYF. DNA for the CDR3: TGTGCCAGTACGGGGGGCTCCTCCTACGAGCAGTACTTC. The whole variable domain, filled in from reference TRBV19 and TRBJ2-7, reads DGGITQSPKYLFRKEGQNVTLSCEQNLNHDAMYWYRQDPGQGLRLIYYSQIVNDFQKGDIAEGYSVSREKKESFPLTVTSAQKNPTAFYLCASTGGSSYEQYFGPGTRLTVT.

V gene TRBV28 combines with J gene TRBJ2-3; 11 bases match TRBD2. This CDR3 has 20 amino acids. CDR1 MDHEN and CDR2 SYDVKM come from the germline V gene. Trimming at V came to 3 bases and at J to 5 bases, leaving 19 bases not matched to a gene. The chain's CDR3 is CASSFGWQGLAALRGDTQYF. In DNA, the CDR3 is TGTGCCAGCAGTTTCGGTTGGCAGGGACTAGCGGCCCTCCGGGGAGATACGCAGTATTTT.

The chain links TRBV5-1 to TRBJ2-7; D is perhaps TRBD1 (6 bases). The CDR3 runs to 16 residues. Trimming removed 3 bases from V and 2 bases from J, with 18 bases in between. Germline CDR1 is SGHRS and CDR2 is YFSETQ. CDR3 residues: CASSSFYRDMTYEQYF. The CDR3 DNA reads as TGCGCCAGCAGCTCGTTTTACCGGGACATGACCTACGAGCAGTACTTC.

This rearrangement joins TRBV7-2 to TRBJ2-3; TRBD2 might be the D (6 bases). The V end was cut by 4 bases, the J end by 2 bases, with 10 bases between. The CDR3 runs 14 residues. The V gene's germline CDR1 is SGHTA and CDR2 FQGNSA. The CDR3 nucleotides are TGTGCCAGCAGCTCGGAGGGTATCACAGATACGCAGTATTTT. Translated, it gives CASSSEGITDTQYF.

The chain carries TRBV9 and TRBJ2-1; TRBD2 aligns across 13 bases. Germline V gives CDR1 SGDLS, CDR2 YYNGEE. The CDR3 has 17 residues. The V and J ends lost 3 bases and 8 bases, in that order; junction bases with no gene match: 11. The CDR3 DNA reads as TGTGCCAGCAGCGAAGGGACCGGACTAGCGGGAGTTGATGAGCAGTTCTTC. Protein: CASSEGTGLAGVDEQFF.

The genes are TRBV2 and TRBJ2-7; D is possibly TRBD1 (7 bases). The CDR3 runs to 15 residues. V lost 6 bases to trimming and J lost 7 bases, with 22 bases between them. Germline V CDR1 and CDR2: SNHLY, FYNNEI. The CDR3 nucleotides are TGTGCCAGCAGCCATACAGGGGCCCTCGCGGGGGAGCAGTACTTC. Translation: CASSHTGALAGEQYF.

The gene calls are TRBV5-1 and TRBJ2-5, with TRBD1 matching 7 bases. V lost 2 bases, J lost 5 bases, and 9 bases stayed unmatched. CDR1 and CDR2 (germline): SGHRS, YFSETQ. The CDR3 consists of 15 residues. CDR3 sequence: CASSFGTAERETQYF. In DNA, the CDR3 is TGCGCCAGCAGCTTCGGGACAGCCGAGCGGGAGACCCAGTACTTC.

The CDR3 here is CATSTLMGQESYGYTF. CDR3 nucleotide sequence: TGTGCCACCAGCACCCTTATGGGACAGGAGTCTTATGGCTACACCTTC. The V and J genes are TRBV15 and TRBJ1-2; 8 bases map to TRBD1. Germline trimming cut 4 bases from V and 5 bases from J; bases unmatched to any gene: 12. CDR1 and CDR2 from the germline V gene are LNHNV and YYDKDF (reference sequence). The CDR3 spans 16 residues. Drawing the rest from reference TRBV15 and TRBJ1-2, the complete variable domain is DAMVIQNPRYQVTQFGKPVTLSCSQTLNHNVMYWYQQKSSQAPKLLFHYYDKDFNNEADTPDNFQSRRPNTSFCFLDIRSPGLGDTAMYLCATSTLMGQESYGYTFGSGTRLTVV.